The subject of this entry is one TCR beta chain. In the study's own analysis: Estimated nucleated cell counts came from reference gene primer amplification. Repertoires were generated with immunoSEQ multiplex PCR, while TCRdb's copy carries only in-frame clones and drops some. V and J calls plus clone size are reproduced from that table; the DNA served to infer D and trimming. There are approximately 160,000 clones in the sample; approximately 88% occur only once, and 11% to 15% lies in the top ten. This sample is drawn from a study of blood T cell repertoires in COVID-19. Overall study: Spain, Italy and the United States supplied samples that represented acute and convalescent COVID-19.

The germline gives CDR1 SGHVS, CDR2 FQNEAQ. CDR3 size: 13 residues. Between the trimmed V and J ends, which lost 3 bases and 3 bases, there was a span of 7 bases. The chain carries TRBV7-8 and TRBJ2-3, with a possible D match to TRBD2 (6 bases). This TCR was recovered from a man between 18 and 29 years old with active or convalescent COVID-19. The specimen was peripheral blood. In nucleotides, the CDR3 is TGTGCCAGCAGCTTGGGACTTACAGATACGCAGTATTTT. The encoded protein is CASSLGLTDTQYF.